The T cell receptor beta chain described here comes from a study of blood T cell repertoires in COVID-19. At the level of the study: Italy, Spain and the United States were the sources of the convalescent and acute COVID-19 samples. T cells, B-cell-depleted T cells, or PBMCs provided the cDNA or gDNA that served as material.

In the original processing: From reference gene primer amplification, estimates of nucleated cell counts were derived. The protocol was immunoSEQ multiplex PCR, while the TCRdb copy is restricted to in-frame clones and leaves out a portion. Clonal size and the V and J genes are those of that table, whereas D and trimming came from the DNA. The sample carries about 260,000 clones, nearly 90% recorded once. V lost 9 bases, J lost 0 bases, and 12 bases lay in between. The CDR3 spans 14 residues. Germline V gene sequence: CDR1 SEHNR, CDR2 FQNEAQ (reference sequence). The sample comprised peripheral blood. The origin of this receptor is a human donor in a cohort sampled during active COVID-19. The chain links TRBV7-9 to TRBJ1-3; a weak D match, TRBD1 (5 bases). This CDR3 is CASSPQGSGNTIYF. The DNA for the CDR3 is TGTGCCAGTTCTCCTCAGGGCTCTGGAAACACCATATATTTT.